This T cell receptor beta chain was obtained from a study of blood T cell repertoires in COVID-19. Study-wide background: Material from acute and convalescent COVID-19 was sourced from the United States, Italy and Spain.

With 1 base removed from V and 4 bases from J, the gap between germline ends came to 16 bases. CDR3 length equals 16 residues. The germline gives CDR1 MNHEY, CDR2 SMNVEV (reference sequence). The data were produced by immunoSEQ multiplex PCR, yet TCRdb's version contains in-frame clones alone and is incomplete. The data show roughly 200,000 clones, 70% to 90% seen once. The V call is TRBV27, the J call TRBJ1-1; D is perhaps TRBD1 (5 bases). The TCR originated in a woman aged 80 or over with acute or convalescent COVID-19. Source material: peripheral blood. CDR3 DNA sequence: TGTGCCAGCAGTTTATTAGTAACGCCGGGGGGCACTGAAGCTTTCTTT. It specifies CASSLLVTPGGTEAFF.